This T cell receptor beta chain was sequenced in a study of CD8 T cells in ankylosing spondylitis. Study-level results: Matched ankylosing spondylitis synovial fluid reportedly showed significant enrichment of disease-linked clones. A TCR beta motif of about 8 highly homologous variants appeared characteristic of ankylosing spondylitis blood.

Turning to this clonotype: Its antigen is unidentified.

This CDR3 has 16 residues. CDR1 and CDR2 (germline): SGHRS, YFSETQ. V was trimmed by 0 bases and J by 0 bases, leaving 10 bases between them. Quantitative 5'-RACE with molecular barcodes produced the TCR beta libraries. TCRdb passed the 5' RACE reads through MiXCR, listing each CDR3 protein once. The sample holds approximately 220,000 distinct CDR3 sequences; approximately 20% are singletons and the top ten take approximately 46%. Material for sequencing was blood, either unsorted or a sorted T cell fraction (not recorded which). The genes are TRBV5-1 and TRBJ1-3; weak D call: TRBD1 (5 bases). This clonotype was sampled from a male donor with ankylosing spondylitis. The CDR3 DNA sequence: TGCGCCAGCAGCTTGGCGGAGGGGCTCTCTGGAAACACCATATATTTT. This sequence encodes CASSLAEGLSGNTIYF.